The rows below give T cell receptor beta chains drawn from one sample of a study of Ad26.COV2.S vaccination and SARS-CoV-2 variants. Sequencing was performed with immunoSEQ multiplex PCR; in TCRdb, only in-frame clones are kept and a portion is missing. The profile covers 180,000 or so clones, with roughly 85% appearing a single time and about 5.5% taken by the ten largest. The material was peripheral blood, obtained after recovery from COVID-19. The receptors derive from a human donor who had recovered from COVID-19. Each CDR3 is given with its conserved first and last residue. The order of the fields is D gene, clone size, J gene, V gene, CDR3 DNA, CDR3 protein. A D gene is named only where the DNA matches it firmly. Clone size is not always given. Where it is, it says once, few, many or a class for expanded clones.

d_gene: .; abundance: once; j_gene: TRBJ2-5; v_gene: TRBV5-8; CDR3nt: TGTGCCAGCAGCTCCTGGACTCGTCGAGGGGAGACCCAGTACTTC; CDR3aa: CASSSWTRRGETQYF
d_gene: TRBD2; abundance: .; j_gene: TRBJ2-2; v_gene: TRBV7-8; CDR3nt: TGTGCCAGCAGCTTTGCGACTAGCGGGAGGCCAGCGAACACCGGGGAGCTGTTTTTT; CDR3aa: CASSFATSGRPANTGELFF
d_gene: .; abundance: .; j_gene: TRBJ1-1; v_gene: TRBV2; CDR3nt: TGTGCCAGCAGTGACGGGTTGAACACTGAAGCTTTCTTT; CDR3aa: CASSDGLNTEAFF
d_gene: .; abundance: .; j_gene: TRBJ1-6; v_gene: TRBV2; CDR3nt: TGTGCCAGCAGTGGAGGACAGCCTTCTTCACCCCTCCACTTT; CDR3aa: CASSGGQPSSPLHF
d_gene: TRBD1; abundance: .; j_gene: TRBJ2-5; v_gene: TRBV5-1; CDR3nt: TGCGCCAGCAGCTCAACAGGGGGGAGAGAGACCCAGTACTTC; CDR3aa: CASSSTGGRETQYF
d_gene: TRBD1; abundance: .; j_gene: TRBJ2-4; v_gene: TRBV18; CDR3nt: TGTGCCAGCTCACATAAAGACAGGGAGAAAAACATTCAGTACTTC; CDR3aa: CASSHKDREKNIQYF
d_gene: .; abundance: .; j_gene: TRBJ1-1; v_gene: TRBV11-3; CDR3nt: TGTGCCAGCAGCTCCCACAAGAACACTGAAGCTTTCTTT; CDR3aa: CASSSHKNTEAFF
d_gene: .; abundance: .; j_gene: TRBJ1-1; v_gene: TRBV11-2; CDR3nt: TGTGCCAGCAGCCCCTCGGGCACTGAAGCTTTCTTT; CDR3aa: CASSPSGTEAFF
d_gene: .; abundance: few; j_gene: TRBJ1-5; v_gene: TRBV12-3/TRBV12-4; CDR3nt: TGTGCCAGCAGTCGACTTGGGGGACAGCCCCAGCATTTT; CDR3aa: CASSRLGGQPQHF
d_gene: TRBD2; abundance: few; j_gene: TRBJ2-6; v_gene: TRBV6-1; CDR3nt: TGTGCCAGCAGTGAACTAGCGGGAGTATCTGGGGCCAACGTCCTGACTTTC; CDR3aa: CASSELAGVSGANVLTF
d_gene: .; abundance: .; j_gene: TRBJ1-2; v_gene: TRBV2; CDR3nt: TGTGCCGGGACATACAGTGCAGCTAACTATGGCTACACCTTC; CDR3aa: CAGTYSAANYGYTF
d_gene: .; abundance: once; j_gene: TRBJ2-2; v_gene: TRBV15; CDR3nt: TGTGCCACCAGCAGTGGTCTACCGAACACCGGGGAGCTGTTTTTT; CDR3aa: CATSSGLPNTGELFF
d_gene: .; abundance: .; j_gene: TRBJ2-2; v_gene: TRBV19; CDR3nt: TGTGCCAGTAAGGGTGCGAACACCGGGGAGCTGTTTTTT; CDR3aa: CASKGANTGELFF
d_gene: TRBD1; abundance: .; j_gene: TRBJ1-1; v_gene: TRBV5-1; CDR3nt: TGCGCCAGCAGCTTGACAGGGGGCAGAGGGACTGAAGCTTTCTTT; CDR3aa: CASSLTGGRGTEAFF
d_gene: .; abundance: .; j_gene: TRBJ2-1; v_gene: TRBV2; CDR3nt: TGTGCCAGCGTCATGGGGGCTGAGCAGTTCTTC; CDR3aa: CASVMGAEQFF
d_gene: .; abundance: .; j_gene: TRBJ2-3; v_gene: TRBV27; CDR3nt: TGTGCCAGCAGTTGGAACATACCCACAGATACGCAGTATTTT; CDR3aa: CASSWNIPTDTQYF
d_gene: TRBD1; abundance: .; j_gene: TRBJ2-5; v_gene: TRBV7-8; CDR3nt: TGTGCCAGCAGCCCCCGGACAGGGGAAGAGAACCAGTACTTC; CDR3aa: CASSPRTGEENQYF
d_gene: TRBD2; abundance: .; j_gene: TRBJ2-3; v_gene: TRBV6-6; CDR3nt: TGTGCCAGCAGTTCGACTAGCATGCAGTATTTT; CDR3aa: CASSSTSMQYF
d_gene: .; abundance: few; j_gene: TRBJ2-1; v_gene: TRBV6-5; CDR3nt: TGTGCCAGCAGTTACTCTATAAATGAGCAGTTCTTC; CDR3aa: CASSYSINEQFF
d_gene: .; abundance: once; j_gene: TRBJ1-2; v_gene: TRBV7-9; CDR3nt: TGTGCCAGCAGCCCCCCGGTGGCGGGCTATGGCTACACCTTC; CDR3aa: CASSPPVAGYGYTF
d_gene: .; abundance: .; j_gene: TRBJ1-1; v_gene: TRBV19; CDR3nt: TGTGCCAGTAGTATGTGGGAACAGGGTGAAGCTTTCTTT; CDR3aa: CASSMWEQGEAFF
d_gene: TRBD1; abundance: .; j_gene: TRBJ2-1; v_gene: TRBV5-1; CDR3nt: TGCGCCAGCAGTTATAAACAGGGGGCTTTAGATGAGCAGTTCTTC; CDR3aa: CASSYKQGALDEQFF
d_gene: TRBD1; abundance: .; j_gene: TRBJ1-1; v_gene: TRBV4-2; CDR3nt: TGTGCCAGCAGCCAACCGACAGGGATTCCTGAAGCTTTCTTT; CDR3aa: CASSQPTGIPEAFF